Sequencing of this T cell receptor beta chain was carried out in a study of blood T cell repertoires in COVID-19. CDR1 is LGHDT, CDR2 YNNKEL, per germline (reference sequence). This CDR3 has 17 amino acids. V was clipped by 1 base and J by 8 bases; unmatched bases: 12. Here immunoSEQ multiplex PCR was the method, and the copy in TCRdb shows in-frame clones only, minus some. Of 52,000 or so clones in the sample, 85% were seen once. This clonotype was sampled from a human donor in a cohort sampled during active COVID-19. Sequencing was done on a sample of peripheral blood. The rearrangement links TRBV3-1 (or the pseudogene TRBV3-2) to TRBJ2-4, with 9 bases lining up with TRBD2. The CDR3 region is CASSQVKGGSGRYIQYF. CDR3 DNA: TGTGCCAGCAGCCAAGTTAAGGGGGGTAGCGGGAGATACATTCAGTACTTC.